This record covers a single TCR beta chain. Antigen unknown. This sample stems from a study of T cell responses to AZD1222 COVID-19 vaccine. On the study more broadly: Second-dose timings of about 4 or about 12 weeks were pooled.

This CDR3 has 13 amino acids. The V gene lost 2 bases and the J gene lost 5 bases, with 7 bases spanning the gap. Germline V gene data show CDR1 as SGHTA and CDR2 as FQGNSA. Method: immunoSEQ multiplex PCR; TCRdb's copy keeps in-frame clones and lacks some. Of tens of thousands of clones listed, approximately 91% are singletons. Study-level points and caveats: Clonal diversity may have been underestimated in mostly white British donors. Vaccine-related CD4 TCRs covered spike, predominating at 160-218 and 743-854.

The source is an adult in good health. The starting material was peripheral blood, obtained on day 0 of AZD1222 vaccination. V usage is TRBV7-2 and J usage is TRBJ1-5; D possibly corresponds to TRBD1 (5 bases). The chain's CDR3 is CASSLRGDQPQHF. In DNA form, the CDR3 reads TGTGCCAGCAGCTTACGGGGCGATCAGCCCCAGCATTTT.